A selection of T cell receptor beta chains follows, all from one sample in a study of control samples from healthy donors and cancer patients. Using immunoSEQ multiplex PCR, the repertoire was profiled, and TCRdb retains in-frame clones only, with some absent. Of 75,000 to 90,000 clones in the sample, 86% were seen once. Sequenced: blood. All receptors come from a man aged 25-40 years in good health. The CDR3 runs from the conserved cysteine through the conserved F or W.

v_call	j_call	cdr3_aa
TRBV2	TRBJ2-3	CASSEGSGTNTDTQYF
TRBV19	TRBJ1-6	CASSIVGGSSYNSPLHF
TRBV7-9	TRBJ1-3	CASSLDNSGNTIYF
TRBV5-1	TRBJ2-6	CASSLDLGSGANVLTF
TRBV5-6	TRBJ2-3	CASSLTGTSGGYTDTQYF
TRBV5-1	TRBJ2-1	CASSSRGFSYNEQFF
TRBV5-4	TRBJ2-3	CASSLSVSTDTQYF
TRBV7-3	TRBJ2-7	CASSLTVGTYEQYF
TRBV7-9	TRBJ1-1	CASSSDPGTEAFF
TRBV5-1	TRBJ1-3	CASSITTGGNTIYF
TRBV1	TRBJ1-1	CTSSQLEGANTEAFF
TRBV29-1	TRBJ1-1	CSVGQGRNTEAFF
TRBV5-6	TRBJ2-1	CASSLEGGGDNEQFF
TRBV28	TRBJ2-1	CASITAGAGANEQFF
TRBV11-2	TRBJ2-5	CASSLGGGATLETQYF
TRBV6-5	TRBJ2-6	CASSYSRPGANVLTF
TRBV28	TRBJ1-2	CASSPDSYGYTF
TRBV6-4	TRBJ2-3	CASSPTGGTDTQYF